The 29 T cell receptor beta chains below come from one sample, sequenced in a study of spatial heterogeneity in lung cancer. A single record per CDR3 protein comes from TCRdb applying MiXCR to the 5' RACE reads. The sample carries roughly 4,200 distinct CDR3 sequences, roughly 8.5% recorded once. For these TCRs, the target antigens are not known. Documented time point: sample taken at primary tumor resection. Study results and limitations: Counts of expanded alpha and beta TCRs within tumors tracked the tumor nonsynonymous mutation count.

The sample in question was lung tumor tissue, obtained at surgery. The source of these receptors is a male donor with early-stage non-small cell lung cancer.

This clonotype qualifies as medium-sized. The junction departs from the called germline gene at one end, perhaps through a read error. This chain joins TRBV28 and TRBJ2-4; a possible D gene is TRBD1 (5 bases). CDR3 length equals 11 residues. The germline gives CDR1 MDHEN, CDR2 SYDVKM. For the CDR3, the DNA is TGTGTCAGCAGTTTATCAGGGTACCAGTACTTC. Translating it yields CVSSLSGYQYF.

The chain is built from TRBV6-5 and TRBJ1-4; a possible D gene is TRBD1 (5 bases). V shed 0 bases and J shed 10 bases, with 15 bases lying between them. Looked up from germline, CDR1 is MNHEY and CDR2 is SVGAGI. There are 15 residues in the CDR3. The CDR3 DNA is TGTGCCAGCAGTTACTCGAGGGCGAGGGACGGAAAACTGTTTTTT. Translating it yields CASSYSRARDGKLFF.

This clonotype is termed medium-sized. V and J are TRBV2 and TRBJ2-1; TRBD2 agrees at 10 bases. Losses at the gene ends were 7 bases for V and 1 base for J; bases not matched to a gene: 7. CDR1 is SNHLY, CDR2 FYNNEI, per germline. The CDR3 consists of 16 residues. In DNA form, the CDR3 reads TGTGCCAGCAAACTGAGCGGGGGGGCTTCCTACAATGAGCAGTTCTTC. It translates to CASKLSGGASYNEQFF.

This clonotype occurred a few times. The rearrangement joins TRBV20-1 to TRBJ1-1; 8 bases agree with TRBD1. This CDR3 is 15 amino acids long. Germline V gives CDR1 DFQATT, CDR2 SNEGSKA (reference sequence). J gave up 5 bases and V 2 bases, and 10 bases lay outside the gene matches. The CDR3 loop reads CSARPPGQGGTEAFF. CDR3 coding DNA: TGCAGTGCTAGACCCCCAGGACAGGGTGGTACTGAAGCTTTCTTT.

This clonotype is deemed medium-sized. This rearrangement joins TRBV2 to TRBJ2-5; D is ambiguous. V shed 2 bases and J shed 6 bases, with 1 base lying between them. The CDR3 has 10 residues. Germline CDR1 and CDR2: SNHLY and FYNNEI. The CDR3 sequence is CASSEKTQYF. The CDR3 coding sequence is TGTGCCAGCAGTGAAAAGACCCAGTACTTC.

The chain joins TRBV12-3 or TRBV12-4 to TRBJ2-1; 15 bases are shared with TRBD2. The CDR3 has 16 residues. After removal of 5 bases from V and 7 bases from J, the junction contained 6 bases not matched to a gene. Here the CDR3 DNA reads TGTGCCAGCAGTACGGCCGGACTAGCGGGAGGGAATGAGCAGTTCTTC. Translation gives CASSTAGLAGGNEQFF.

This clonotype is deemed medium-sized. V is TRBV20-1 and J is TRBJ1-1; 9 bases are shared with TRBD1. Unmatched junction bases numbered 13, after V lost 6 bases and J lost 11 bases. The length of the CDR3 is 13 residues. The V gene's germline CDR1 is DFQATT and CDR2 SNEGSKA (reference sequence). CDR3 region: CSAARGQGSLAFF. For the CDR3, the DNA is TGCAGTGCAGCCCGGGGACAGGGAAGTTTGGCTTTCTTT.

This clonotype was picked up many times. This sequence joins TRBV14 and TRBJ2-7, with unresolved D. From germline, CDR1 is SGHDN and CDR2 FVKESK. This CDR3 region has 11 residues. V dropped 4 bases and J dropped 6 bases, with 7 bases sitting between them. CDR3 in amino acids: CASSRGVEQYF. DNA of the CDR3: TGTGCCAGCAGCCGTGGAGTCGAGCAGTACTTC.

Judged by abundance, this clonotype is medium-sized. The rearrangement links TRBV7-2 to TRBJ1-6, with D maybe TRBD1 (5 bases). The CDR3 is 15 amino acids. Per germline, CDR1 SGHTA and CDR2 FQGNSA. V was clipped by 3 bases and J by 6 bases, with 12 bases between them. The CDR3 nucleotides read TGTGCCAGCAGCTTCCAGGGACCTAGTAATTCACCCCTCCACTTT. Translation gives CASSFQGPSNSPLHF.

The chain recombines TRBV28 with TRBJ2-5, with D uncertain. The CDR3 is 15 amino acids. Germline V lookup: CDR1 MDHEN, CDR2 SYDVKM. V was cut by 6 bases and J by 4 bases, with 18 bases left in between. The CDR3: CASSPLTSNGETQYF. In DNA form, the CDR3 reads TGTGCCAGCAGCCCCCTTACGTCAAACGGAGAGACCCAGTACTTC. The full variable domain, in which reference TRBV28 and TRBJ2-5 provide the parts outside the CDR3, is DVKVTQSSRYLVKRTGEKVFLECVQDMDHENMFWYRQDPGLGLRLIYFSYDVKMKEKGDIPEGYSVSREKKERFSLILESASTNQTSMYLCASSPLTSNGETQYFGPGTRLLVL.

This clonotype was recorded a few times. The rearrangement joins TRBV4-3 to TRBJ2-3, with D perhaps matching TRBD1 or TRBD2 (6 bases each). The CDR3 loop spans 17 amino acids. V was trimmed by 0 bases and J by 8 bases, leaving 21 bases between them. The germline CDR1 and CDR2 sequences are LGHNA and YSLEER. This chain's CDR3 is CASSQDPPGGLISTQYF. In nucleotides, the CDR3 is TGCGCCAGCAGCCAAGATCCTCCCGGGGGCCTGATATCTACGCAGTATTTT.

The gene calls are TRBV28 and TRBJ2-3, with TRBD2 identical over 9 bases. Germline lookup yields CDR1 MDHEN and CDR2 SYDVKM. The CDR3 has 15 residues. The V gene end was trimmed by 5 bases and the J gene end by 5 bases; junction bases not matched to a gene: 8. CDR3 nucleotides: TGTGCCAGCAGTCGGACTAGCGCCGGACTAGATACGCAGTATTTT. Translating gives CASSRTSAGLDTQYF.

This clonotype was counted at least ten times. The V gene is TRBV28, the J gene TRBJ1-1, with TRBD1 matching 10 bases. From germline, CDR1 is MDHEN and CDR2 SYDVKM. This CDR3 spans 20 amino acids. Trimming at V came to 4 bases and at J to 1 base, leaving 18 bases not matched to a gene. CDR3 region: CASSYGLRTDRGRGNTEAFF. CDR3 sequence (DNA): TGTGCCAGCAGTTACGGCTTACGGACCGACAGGGGGCGAGGGAACACTGAAGCTTTCTTT.

By sample share, this clonotype is medium-sized (0.01 to 0.1%). The chain has TRBV20-1 and TRBJ2-7; the match to TRBD2 covers 12 bases. This CDR3 spans 13 amino acids. The germline gives CDR1 DFQATT, CDR2 SNEGSKA (reference sequence). The trim removed 7 bases at V and 2 bases at J, leaving 3 bases unmatched. CDR3 in amino acids: CSVLAGGAYEQYF. CDR3 coding DNA: TGCAGTGTTCTAGCGGGAGGGGCCTACGAGCAGTACTTC.

This clonotype was found many times. The DNA for the CDR3 is TGTGCCAGCAGTGACGGAAGGGGAGAGACCCAGTACTTC. Amino acid sequence: CASSDGRGETQYF. The chain uses TRBV2 and TRBJ2-5, with a weak D call TRBD1 (5 bases). V was trimmed by 3 bases and J by 4 bases, leaving 9 bases between them. Germline CDR1 is SNHLY and CDR2 is FYNNEI. This CDR3 has 13 residues.

The chain links TRBV12-5 to TRBJ2-7; D unresolved. The germline CDR1 and CDR2 sequences are LGHNT and FRNRAP. V lost 6 bases and J lost 3, with 15 bases in between. CDR3 size: 14 residues. The CDR3 DNA sequence: TGTGCTAGTGGACGACCCCGAACAAACTACGAGCAGTACTTC. Protein: CASGRPRTNYEQYF.

By its share, this clonotype is medium-sized. This chain connects TRBV7-3 to TRBJ2-7, with TRBD1 as a possible D gene (5 bases). Germline V gives CDR1 SGHTA, CDR2 FQGTGA. V dropped 3 bases and J dropped 2 bases, with 11 bases sitting between them. The CDR3 runs to 14 residues. The CDR3 sequence: CASSLGQAPYEQYF. The CDR3 DNA follows: TGTGCCAGCAGCTTGGGGCAGGCCCCCTACGAGCAGTACTTC.

V is TRBV5-6 and J is TRBJ2-1; maybe TRBD2 (5 bases). The CDR3 spans 15 residues. The germline V and J ends were trimmed by 0 bases and 0 bases, with 7 bases remaining between them. The germline V gene encodes CDR1 SGHDT and CDR2 YYEEEE. The CDR3 spells CASSLVGSSYNEQFF. In nucleotides, the CDR3 is TGTGCCAGCAGCTTGGTGGGGAGCTCCTACAATGAGCAGTTCTTC.

By sample fraction, this clonotype is medium-sized (0.01 to 0.1%). The chain is built from TRBV15 and TRBJ1-2; 8 bases match TRBD1. This CDR3 has 14 residues. The V and J ends lost 0 bases and 8 bases, in that order; junction bases with no gene match: 5. CDR1 is LNHNV and CDR2 is YYDKDF in the germline V gene (reference sequence). The CDR3 spells CATSRETGAFGYTF. The CDR3 bases are TGTGCCACCAGCAGAGAGACAGGGGCCTTCGGCTACACCTTC.

The chain carries TRBV9 and TRBJ1-6; the match to TRBD1 covers 7 bases. In germline, CDR1 is SGDLS, CDR2 YYNGEE. V trimming: 4 bases; J trimming: 5 bases; junction bases outside the gene matches: 6. The length of the CDR3 is 15 residues. The CDR3: CASSPRDRNNSPLHF. The CDR3 DNA reads TGTGCCAGCAGCCCCCGGGACAGAAATAATTCACCCCTCCACTTT.

This clonotype is categorized as medium-sized. CDR3 loop: CASSPTDTGETQYF. CDR3 nucleotides: TGCGCCAGCAGCCCCACAGACACCGGAGAGACCCAGTACTTC. The chain employs TRBV5-1 and TRBJ2-5; the D is unclear. Trimming stripped 4 bases from V and 4 bases from J, with 14 bases between. The CDR3 consists of 14 residues. The germline CDR1 and CDR2 sequences are SGHRS and YFSETQ.

This clonotype is medium-sized (0.01 to 0.1%) within its sample. The CDR3 here is CASSPRTAFGTGELFF. The DNA for the CDR3 is TGTGCCAGCAGTCCCCGGACAGCGTTTGGGACCGGGGAGCTGTTTTTT. This chain uses TRBV12-3 or TRBV12-4 with TRBJ2-2; TRBD1 is a possible D gene (6 bases). Trimming removed 5 bases from V and 5 bases from J, with 18 bases in between. CDR3 length: 16 amino acids.

By share, this clonotype ranks as medium-sized. This chain joins TRBV9 and TRBJ1-2; D is undetermined. Germline V gives CDR1 SGDLS, CDR2 YYNGEE. The CDR3 contains 14 residues. Trimming shortened V by 0 bases and J by 4 bases, and 10 bases separated the two germline ends. The CDR3 sequence: CASSVDPASYGYTF. The CDR3 nucleotides are TGTGCCAGCAGCGTAGATCCCGCAAGCTATGGCTACACCTTC.

This clonotype is labeled medium-sized. The chain links TRBV9 to TRBJ2-2; 9 bases agree with TRBD2. Germline values: CDR1 SGDLS, CDR2 YYNGEE. The junction had 13 bases not matched to a gene; V was cut back by 3 bases and J by 4 bases. The CDR3 is 18 residues long. CDR3 DNA: TGTGCCAGCAGCGGAGGCCCGGCGGGGGGGTCCTTCACCGGGGAGCTGTTTTTT. It specifies CASSGGPAGGSFTGELFF.

Within the sample, this clonotype is medium-sized. This chain uses TRBV28 with TRBJ1-5; D uncertain. The CDR3 is 12 amino acids. Germline assignment: CDR1 MDHEN and CDR2 SYDVKM. V lost 0 bases, J lost 6 bases, and 3 bases lay in between. Written as DNA, the CDR3 is TGTGCCAGCAGTTTATGGTCTCAGCCCCAGCATTTT. It encodes CASSLWSQPQHF.

By share, this clonotype counts as large (0.1 to 1%). The chain carries TRBV19 and TRBJ2-5, with 9 bases lining up with TRBD2. V was clipped by 3 bases and J by 2 bases; unmatched bases: 7. The CDR3 consists of 16 residues. Germline V gives CDR1 LNHDA, CDR2 SQIVND (reference sequence). CDR3 residues: CASSIRSGGKQETQYF. The CDR3 DNA reads as TGTGCCAGTAGTATCAGAAGCGGGGGGAAACAAGAGACCCAGTACTTC. The full variable domain, completed using reference TRBV19 and TRBJ2-5, is DGGITQSPKYLFRKEGQNVTLSCEQNLNHDAMYWYRQDPGQGLRLIYYSQIVNDFQKGDIAEGYSVSREKKESFPLTVTSAQKNPTAFYLCASSIRSGGKQETQYFGPGTRLLVL.

This clonotype is medium-sized. This chain uses TRBV7-6 with TRBJ2-3, with D possibly called TRBD1 or TRBD2 (5 bases each). From germline, CDR1 is SGHVS and CDR2 FNYEAQ. The CDR3 runs to 17 residues. Trimming took 1 base from V and 1 from J, leaving 15 bases between them. The DNA for the CDR3 is TGTGCCAGCAGCTTAGGGGACCGACTACGTGGCACAGATACGCAGTATTTT. As protein: CASSLGDRLRGTDTQYF.

The chain has TRBV6-5 and TRBJ2-2; possible D gene TRBD2, 7 bases. V dropped 5 bases and J dropped 2 bases, with 12 bases sitting between them. Germline loops: CDR1 MNHEY, CDR2 SVGAGI. This CDR3 has 15 amino acids. CDR3: CASSPAGANTGELFF. CDR3 bases: TGTGCCAGCAGTCCCGCGGGGGCCAACACCGGGGAGCTGTTTTTT.

This clonotype was recorded at least ten times. The gene calls are TRBV20-1 and TRBJ1-6, with no clear D. The CDR3 totals 12 residues. The V and J ends lost 3 bases and 7 bases respectively, with 7 bases between them. Germline CDR1 is DFQATT and CDR2 is SNEGSKA (reference sequence). CDR3 amino acids: CSASHGNSPLHF. The CDR3 DNA is TGCAGTGCTAGTCACGGGAATTCACCCCTCCACTTT.